This section outlines one T cell receptor beta chain sequence together with its context. This entry belongs to a study of CD8 T cells in Susac syndrome. Multiple sclerosis controls were treatment-naive patients with stable or active relapsing-remitting disease. This CDR3 comprises 14 residues. Trimming at V came to 5 bases and at J to 10 bases, leaving 6 bases not matched to a gene. Germline V gene data show CDR1 as DFQATT and CDR2 as SNEGSKA (reference sequence). It was with random hexamers that about 0.45 to 1 ug RNA was reverse transcribed. immunoSEQ multiplex PCR amplified TCR beta CDR3 across 54 Vbeta, 13 Jbeta. TCRdb processed the immunoSEQ multiplex PCR reads anew with MiXCR; each CDR3 protein has one entry. The repertoire holds 150,000 to 160,000 distinct CDR3 sequences, around 95% seen once, with 0.14% to 0.15% in the top ten.

The chain carries TRBV20-1 and TRBJ2-1; 15 nucleotides align to TRBD2. The sequencing sample was made of CD8+ T cells from PBMCs. This sequence was found in a human donor with multiple sclerosis. The CDR3 loop reads CSAPGLAGGGEQFF. The CDR3 DNA reads as TGCAGTGCTCCGGGACTAGCGGGGGGAGGAGAGCAGTTCTTC.